This T cell receptor (beta chain) stems from a study of cytomegalovirus exposure and HLA in healthy donors. A word on this clone: Its target is not known.

At sampling all donors were nominally healthy, likely with unrecorded immune exposures. General study results and limits: The authors assumed roughly uniform sequencing depth across donors for presence/absence analyses.

Germline lookup yields CDR1 SGHKS and CDR2 YYEKEE (reference sequence). The CDR3 covers 15 residues. The J segment lost 4 bases and the V segment lost 0 bases, leaving 4 bases of the junction unmatched. Primers: 60 Vbeta forward and 13 Jbeta reverse. Sequencing was performed with immunoSEQ multiplex PCR; in TCRdb, only in-frame clones are kept and a portion is missing. The table records some 130,000 clones, roughly three quarters of them present only once. The TCR sequence derives from a man younger than 30 in good health and CMV-seronegative. Sequencing used PBMCs. This chain joins TRBV5-5 and TRBJ1-2; 9 bases map to TRBD1. The CDR3 sequence: CASSLGQGGGYGYTF. The CDR3 nucleotides are TGTGCCAGCAGCTTGGGACAGGGGGGTGGCTATGGCTACACCTTC.